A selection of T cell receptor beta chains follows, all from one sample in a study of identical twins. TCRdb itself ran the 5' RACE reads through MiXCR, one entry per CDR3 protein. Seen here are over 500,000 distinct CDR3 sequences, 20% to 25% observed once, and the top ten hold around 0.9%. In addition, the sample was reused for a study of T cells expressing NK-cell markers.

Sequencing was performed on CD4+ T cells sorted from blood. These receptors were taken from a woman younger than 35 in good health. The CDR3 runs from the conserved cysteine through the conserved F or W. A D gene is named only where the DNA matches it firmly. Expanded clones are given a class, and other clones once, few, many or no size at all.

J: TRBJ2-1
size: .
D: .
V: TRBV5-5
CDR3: CASVRGGRLNNEQFF
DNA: TGTGCCAGCGTCAGGGGTGGACGGCTAAACAATGAGCAGTTCTTC

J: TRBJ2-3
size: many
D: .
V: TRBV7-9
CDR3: CASSFQGFTDTQYF
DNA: TGTGCCAGCAGCTTCCAGGGTTTCACAGATACGCAGTATTTT

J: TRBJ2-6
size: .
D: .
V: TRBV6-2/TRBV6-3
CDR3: CASSYRKSYGNVLTF
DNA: TGTGCCAGCAGTTACAGGAAATCGTATGGCAACGTCCTGACTTTC

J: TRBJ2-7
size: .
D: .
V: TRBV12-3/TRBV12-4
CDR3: CASGAGWEITEQYF
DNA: TGTGCCAGCGGGGCGGGATGGGAGATCACCGAGCAGTACTTC

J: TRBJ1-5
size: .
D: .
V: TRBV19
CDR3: CASSIRLTSNQPQHF
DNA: TGTGCCAGTAGTATTAGACTGACGAGCAATCAGCCCCAGCATTTT

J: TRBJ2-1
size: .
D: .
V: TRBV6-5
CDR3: CASSSPLWKEGNEQFF
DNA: TGTGCCAGCAGTTCCCCCTTATGGAAGGAAGGAAATGAGCAGTTCTTC

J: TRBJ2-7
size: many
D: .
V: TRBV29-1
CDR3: CSVESGLGYEQYF
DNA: TGCAGCGTTGAATCGGGCCTGGGCTACGAGCAGTACTTC

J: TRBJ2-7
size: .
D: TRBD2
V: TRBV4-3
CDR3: CASSQRAGTSGSPYEQYF
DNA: TGCGCCAGCAGCCAACGGGCCGGGACTAGCGGGAGTCCCTACGAGCAGTACTTC

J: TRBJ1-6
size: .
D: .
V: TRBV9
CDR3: CASSVSDRPYTDSPLHF
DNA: TGTGCCAGCAGCGTAAGTGACAGGCCCTATACTGATTCACCCCTCCACTTT

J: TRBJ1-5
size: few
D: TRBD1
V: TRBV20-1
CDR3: CSASTGDRDNQPQHF
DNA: TGCAGTGCCTCGACGGGAGACAGGGATAATCAGCCCCAGCATTTT

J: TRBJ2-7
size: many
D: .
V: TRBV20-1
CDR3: CSAATGDTYGGEQYF
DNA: TGCAGTGCTGCCACAGGGGACACATACGGGGGCGAGCAGTACTTC

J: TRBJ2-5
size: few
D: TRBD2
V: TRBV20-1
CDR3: CSARWGGETQYF
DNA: TGCAGTGCTAGATGGGGGGGAGAGACCCAGTACTTC

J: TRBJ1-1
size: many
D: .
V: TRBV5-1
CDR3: CASSRARDTEAFF
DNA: TGCGCCAGCAGCCGAGCCCGGGACACTGAAGCTTTCTTT

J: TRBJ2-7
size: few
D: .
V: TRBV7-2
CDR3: CASSHSGDLSYEQYF
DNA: TGTGCCAGCAGCCATTCAGGGGATTTGTCCTACGAGCAGTACTTC

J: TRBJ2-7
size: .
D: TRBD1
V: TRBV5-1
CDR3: CASSLAGADRGYEQYF
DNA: TGCGCCAGCAGCTTGGCCGGGGCGGACAGGGGATACGAGCAGTACTTC

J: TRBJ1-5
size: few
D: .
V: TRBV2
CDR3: CASSGSANQPQHF
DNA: TGTGCCAGCAGTGGGAGCGCCAATCAGCCCCAGCATTTT

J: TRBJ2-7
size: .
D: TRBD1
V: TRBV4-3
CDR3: CASSHSGGSGEQYF
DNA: TGCGCCAGCAGCCATTCAGGGGGCTCTGGCGAGCAGTACTTC

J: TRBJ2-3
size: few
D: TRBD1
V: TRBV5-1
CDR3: CASRDRGTDTQYF
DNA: TGCGCCAGCCGGGACAGGGGGACAGATACGCAGTATTTT

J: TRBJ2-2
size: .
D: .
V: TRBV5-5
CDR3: CASNSGGSQNTGELFF
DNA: TGTGCCAGCAACTCAGGGGGGTCTCAGAACACCGGGGAGCTGTTTTTT

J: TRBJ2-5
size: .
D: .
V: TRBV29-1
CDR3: CSVDLEETQYF
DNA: TGCAGCGTTGATCTGGAAGAGACCCAGTACTTC

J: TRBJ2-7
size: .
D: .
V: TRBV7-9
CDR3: CASSLNSAGEQYF
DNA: TGTGCCAGCAGCTTAAACTCCGCAGGGGAGCAGTACTTC

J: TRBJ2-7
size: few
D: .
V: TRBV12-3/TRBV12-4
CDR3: CASSRTEYEQYF
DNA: TGTGCCAGCAGCCGAACTGAGTACGAGCAGTACTTC

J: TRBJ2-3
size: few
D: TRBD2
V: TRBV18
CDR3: CASSRSERELDTQYF
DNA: TGTGCCAGCTCACGGAGTGAGCGGGAATTAGATACGCAGTATTTT

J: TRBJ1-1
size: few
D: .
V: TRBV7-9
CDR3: CASSSGGKGAFF
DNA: TGTGCCAGCAGCTCGGGGGGTAAGGGAGCTTTCTTT

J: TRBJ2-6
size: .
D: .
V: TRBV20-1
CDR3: CSARIVRSGANVLTF
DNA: TGCAGTGCTAGAATTGTTCGCTCTGGGGCCAACGTCCTGACTTTC

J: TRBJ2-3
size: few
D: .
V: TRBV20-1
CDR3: CSAAVTSDTQYF
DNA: TGCAGTGCTGCCGTTACGTCAGATACGCAGTATTTT

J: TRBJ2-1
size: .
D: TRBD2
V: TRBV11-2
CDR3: CASIKKGLAGVNEQFF
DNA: TGTGCCAGCATCAAAAAGGGACTAGCGGGAGTCAATGAGCAGTTCTTC

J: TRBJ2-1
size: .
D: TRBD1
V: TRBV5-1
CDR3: CASTGTEYNEQFF
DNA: TGCGCCAGCACCGGGACAGAATACAATGAGCAGTTCTTC

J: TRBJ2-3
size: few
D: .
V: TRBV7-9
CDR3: CASSSGVIGTDTQYF
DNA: TGTGCCAGCAGCTCAGGAGTAATAGGCACAGATACGCAGTATTTT

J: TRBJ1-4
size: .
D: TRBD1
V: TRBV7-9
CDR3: CASSFTGASNEKLFF
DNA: TGTGCCAGCAGCTTCACAGGGGCATCTAATGAAAAACTGTTTTTT

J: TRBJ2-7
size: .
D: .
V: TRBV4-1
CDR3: CASSQDHRTYEQYF
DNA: TGCGCCAGCAGCCAAGATCACAGGACGTACGAGCAGTACTTC

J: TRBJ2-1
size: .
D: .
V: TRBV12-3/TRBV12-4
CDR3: CASSFLLQGQFF
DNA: TGTGCCAGCAGTTTTCTCCTACAAGGGCAGTTCTTC

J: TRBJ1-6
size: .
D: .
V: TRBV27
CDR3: CASTTAGTLYNSPLHF
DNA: TGTGCCAGCACTACGGCCGGGACTCTCTATAATTCACCCCTCCACTTT

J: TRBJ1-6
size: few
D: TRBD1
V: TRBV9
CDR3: CASSAGTGSNSPLHF
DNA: TGTGCCAGCAGCGCAGGGACAGGGTCTAATTCACCCCTCCACTTT

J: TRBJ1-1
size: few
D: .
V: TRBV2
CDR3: CASKRVLVTEAFF
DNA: TGTGCCAGCAAAAGGGTACTGGTAACTGAAGCTTTCTTT

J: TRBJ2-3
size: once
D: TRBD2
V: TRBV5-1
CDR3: CASSWGLAASTDTQYF
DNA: TGCGCCAGCAGCTGGGGACTAGCGGCTAGCACAGATACGCAGTATTTT

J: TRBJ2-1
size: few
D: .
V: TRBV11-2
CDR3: CASSLRDLYHEQFF
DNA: TGTGCCAGCAGCTTAAGGGACCTTTATCATGAGCAGTTCTTC

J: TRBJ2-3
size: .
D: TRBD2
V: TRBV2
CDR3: CASSGGLAGGLLTDTQYF
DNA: TGTGCCAGCAGTGGGGGACTAGCGGGAGGACTATTGACAGATACGCAGTATTTT

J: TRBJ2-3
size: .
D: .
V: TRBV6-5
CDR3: CASSYSKAASTDTQYF
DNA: TGTGCCAGCAGTTACTCGAAAGCGGCTAGCACAGATACGCAGTATTTT

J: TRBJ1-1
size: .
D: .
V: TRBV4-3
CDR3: CASSQDREDEAFF
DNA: TGCGCCAGCAGCCAAGATCGAGAGGATGAAGCTTTCTTT

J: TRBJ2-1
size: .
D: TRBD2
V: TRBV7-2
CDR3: CASSLSGGPNEQFF
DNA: TGTGCCAGCAGCTTGAGCGGGGGACCAAATGAGCAGTTCTTC

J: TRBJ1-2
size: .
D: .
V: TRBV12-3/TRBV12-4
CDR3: CASDRSGLNGYTF
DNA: TGTGCCAGCGACAGATCGGGACTTAATGGCTACACCTTC

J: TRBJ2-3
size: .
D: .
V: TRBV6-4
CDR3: CASSRGGTNTDTQYF
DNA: TGTGCCAGCAGCCGTGGAGGGACAAACACAGATACGCAGTATTTT

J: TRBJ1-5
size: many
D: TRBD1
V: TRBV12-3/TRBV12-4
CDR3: CATQGEHQPQHF
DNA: TGTGCCACCCAGGGGGAGCATCAGCCCCAGCATTTT

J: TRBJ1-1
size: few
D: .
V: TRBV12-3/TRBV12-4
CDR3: CASTPRGRVVNTEAFF
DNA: TGTGCCAGCACCCCCAGAGGGCGCGTAGTGAACACTGAAGCTTTCTTT

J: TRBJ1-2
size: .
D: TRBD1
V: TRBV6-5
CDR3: CASGQGYGYTF
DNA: TGTGCCAGCGGACAGGGCTATGGCTACACCTTC

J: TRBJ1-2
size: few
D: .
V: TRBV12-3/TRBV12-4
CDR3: CASSPAGPYGYTF
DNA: TGTGCCAGCAGTCCTGCGGGTCCCTATGGCTACACCTTC

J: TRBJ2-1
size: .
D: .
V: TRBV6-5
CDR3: CASSYYGEGQFF
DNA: TGTGCCAGCAGTTACTATGGCGAGGGGCAGTTCTTC

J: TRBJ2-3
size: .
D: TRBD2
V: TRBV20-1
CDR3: CSASTGGDTDTQYF
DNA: TGCAGTGCTAGTACCGGGGGGGACACAGATACGCAGTATTTT

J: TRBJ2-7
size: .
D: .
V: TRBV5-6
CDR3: CASSQWGRSSYEQYF
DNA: TGTGCCAGCAGCCAGTGGGGCAGAAGCTCCTACGAGCAGTACTTC

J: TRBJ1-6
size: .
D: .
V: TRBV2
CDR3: CATRAGTHNSPLHF
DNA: TGTGCCACTCGCGCCGGGACCCATAATTCACCCCTCCACTTT

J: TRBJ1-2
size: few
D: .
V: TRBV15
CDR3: CATSRDPDGGYTF
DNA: TGTGCCACCAGCAGGGACCCCGACGGAGGCTACACCTTC

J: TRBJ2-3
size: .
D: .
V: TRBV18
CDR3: CASSPRVPTSTDTQYF
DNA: TGTGCCAGCTCACCACGAGTACCAACTAGCACAGATACGCAGTATTTT

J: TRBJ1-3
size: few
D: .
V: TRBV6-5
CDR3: CASSYTGHYSGNTIYF
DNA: TGTGCCAGCAGTTACACCGGACACTACTCTGGAAACACCATATATTTT

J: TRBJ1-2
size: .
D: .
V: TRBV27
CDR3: CASSSLGGPNYGYTF
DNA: TGTGCCAGCAGTTCCCTCGGGGGCCCTAACTATGGCTACACCTTC

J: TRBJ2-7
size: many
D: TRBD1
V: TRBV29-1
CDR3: CSGGHGTGKYEQYF
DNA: TGCAGCGGGGGCCACGGGACAGGGAAGTACGAGCAGTACTTC

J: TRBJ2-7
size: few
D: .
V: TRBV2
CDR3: CASSHRVREQYF
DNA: TGTGCCAGCAGTCACAGGGTTCGCGAGCAGTACTTC

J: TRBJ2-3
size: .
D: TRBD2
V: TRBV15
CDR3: CATSGATSGADTQYF
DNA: TGTGCCACCAGCGGCGCCACTAGCGGGGCAGATACGCAGTATTTT

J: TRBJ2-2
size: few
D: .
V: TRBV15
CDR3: CATSRPLGDGELFF
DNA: TGTGCCACCAGCAGGCCACTGGGGGACGGGGAGCTGTTTTTT